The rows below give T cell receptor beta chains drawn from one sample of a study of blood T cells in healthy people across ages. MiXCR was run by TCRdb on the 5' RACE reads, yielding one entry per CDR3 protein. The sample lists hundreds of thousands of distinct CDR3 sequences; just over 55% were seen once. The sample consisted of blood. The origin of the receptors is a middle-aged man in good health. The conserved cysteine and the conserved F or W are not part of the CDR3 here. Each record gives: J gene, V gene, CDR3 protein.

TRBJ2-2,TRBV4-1,ASSQDGETARTGELF
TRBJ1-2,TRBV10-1,ASSEVRLTYGYT
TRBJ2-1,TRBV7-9,ASSLGTTLGYNEQF
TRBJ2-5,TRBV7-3,ASSPQGTTSLNVETQY
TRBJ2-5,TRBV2,ASSEEEGAGETQY
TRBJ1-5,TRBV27,ASSSRGHQPQH
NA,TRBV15,ATSLAGAHNEQY
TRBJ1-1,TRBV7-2,ASSLREGEAF
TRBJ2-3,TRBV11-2,ASRNRDRYTDTQY
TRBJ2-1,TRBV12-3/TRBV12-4,ASSSDPPGPYNEQF
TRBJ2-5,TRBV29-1,SADTRGGETQY
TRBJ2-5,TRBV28,ASSLRIYRETQY
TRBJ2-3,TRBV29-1,SAGTSGRSDTQY
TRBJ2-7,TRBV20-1,SARDLTGPTYEQY
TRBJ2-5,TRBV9,ATGFDHNEQY